The text below deals with one TCR beta chain. Its antigen is unidentified. Germline V lookup: CDR1 SGHRS, CDR2 YFSETQ. This CDR3 contains 14 residues. Deletions cut 4 bases from V and 3 bases from J, with 12 bases between. The protocol was immunoSEQ multiplex PCR, while the TCRdb copy is restricted to in-frame clones and leaves out a portion. The sample includes over 100,000 clones, 80% to 85% seen only once; the top ten take 9.4%. This record comes from a study of T cell responses to AZD1222 COVID-19 vaccine. Study results and caveats: It was only a handful of AZD1222 recipients who were seropositive at baseline. Females made up more of the donors, who were largely white British, and clonal diversity may have come out too low. In all cases, repertoires were sampled only after the peak T cell response. Per reports, nearly half of all spike-specific TCRs target regions that are unmutated in variants.

Source: peripheral blood, taken on day 0 of AZD1222 vaccination. The chain carries TRBV5-1 and TRBJ2-3; D ambiguous. The source is an adult in good health. This CDR3 is CASSPPVGTDTQYF. CDR3 bases: TGCGCCAGCAGCCCCCCTGTGGGAACAGATACGCAGTATTTT.